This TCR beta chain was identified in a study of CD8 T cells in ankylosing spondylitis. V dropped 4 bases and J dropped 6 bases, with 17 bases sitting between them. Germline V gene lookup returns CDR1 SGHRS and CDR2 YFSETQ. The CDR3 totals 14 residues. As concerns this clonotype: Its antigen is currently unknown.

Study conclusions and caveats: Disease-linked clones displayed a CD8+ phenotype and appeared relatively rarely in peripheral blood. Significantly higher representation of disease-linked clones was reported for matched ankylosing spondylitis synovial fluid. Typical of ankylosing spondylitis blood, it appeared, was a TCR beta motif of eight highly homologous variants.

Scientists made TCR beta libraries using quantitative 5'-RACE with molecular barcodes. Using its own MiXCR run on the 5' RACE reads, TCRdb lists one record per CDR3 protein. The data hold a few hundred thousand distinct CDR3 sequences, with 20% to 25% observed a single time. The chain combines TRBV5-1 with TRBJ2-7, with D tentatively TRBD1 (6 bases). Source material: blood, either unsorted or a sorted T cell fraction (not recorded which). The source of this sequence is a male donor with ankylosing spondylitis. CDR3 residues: CASSPEGRGFEQYF. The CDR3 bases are TGCGCCAGCAGCCCGGAAGGAAGGGGGTTCGAGCAGTACTTC.